These T cell receptor beta chains were read from a single sample in a study of early T cells in non-severe SARS-CoV-2 infection. MiXCR was run by TCRdb on the 5' RACE reads, yielding one entry per CDR3 protein. The sample contains 60,000 to 75,000 distinct CDR3 sequences, roughly 12% of which appear only once. The material sequenced was whole blood. The receptor set was obtained from an adult who was a healthcare worker with PCR-confirmed SARS-CoV-2 infection or an uninfected control (not recorded which). Each CDR3 is given with its conserved first and last residue. Each record gives: V gene, D gene, clone size, J gene, CDR3 DNA, CDR3 protein. The D gene is left open where the match is weak. Size is omitted from some rows. Given values are once, few, many or a class for expanded clones.

V gene: TRBV11-2
D gene: -
clone size: many
J gene: TRBJ1-1
CDR3 DNA: TGTGCCAGCAGCCCAGGGCCAAGGGCTGAAGCTTTCTTT
CDR3 protein: CASSPGPRAEAFF

V gene: TRBV29-1
D gene: TRBD2
clone size: many
J gene: TRBJ2-1
CDR3 DNA: TGCAGCGTTGGGACGGGGGGTGGCGAGCAGTTCTTC
CDR3 protein: CSVGTGGGEQFF

V gene: TRBV7-9
D gene: -
clone size: few
J gene: TRBJ2-7
CDR3 DNA: TGTGCCAGCAGCTTTGACAACACGTACGAGCAGTACTTC
CDR3 protein: CASSFDNTYEQYF

V gene: TRBV20-1
D gene: TRBD1
clone size: many
J gene: TRBJ2-1
CDR3 DNA: TGCAGTGCTCGACTACGGACAGGGCTTTTCAATGAGCAGTTCTTC
CDR3 protein: CSARLRTGLFNEQFF

V gene: TRBV12-3/TRBV12-4
D gene: -
clone size: few
J gene: TRBJ2-3
CDR3 DNA: TGTGCCAGCAGTTTCACCTCAGTCGGGGTAGGAGATACGCAGTATTTT
CDR3 protein: CASSFTSVGVGDTQYF

V gene: TRBV7-9
D gene: TRBD2
clone size: -
J gene: TRBJ2-1
CDR3 DNA: TGTGCCAGCAGCACCCTATGGACTAGCGGGAGTTATGAGCAGTTCTTC
CDR3 protein: CASSTLWTSGSYEQFF

V gene: TRBV11-2
D gene: -
clone size: many
J gene: TRBJ2-4
CDR3 DNA: TGTGCCAGCAGCTTTCGGGGGGCCAACATTCAGTACTTC
CDR3 protein: CASSFRGANIQYF

V gene: TRBV29-1
D gene: -
clone size: few
J gene: TRBJ2-2
CDR3 DNA: TGCAGCGTTTACCGGGGTCTAAACACCGGGGAGCTGTTTTTT
CDR3 protein: CSVYRGLNTGELFF

V gene: TRBV7-9
D gene: TRBD1
clone size: many
J gene: TRBJ1-1
CDR3 DNA: TGTGCCAGCAGCTTAGCGTCGAGGGACAGATACACTGAAGCTTTCTTT
CDR3 protein: CASSLASRDRYTEAFF

V gene: TRBV30
D gene: -
clone size: many
J gene: TRBJ2-5
CDR3 DNA: TGTGCCTGGAGCGGGAGAGAGGAGACCCAGTACTTC
CDR3 protein: CAWSGREETQYF

V gene: TRBV7-9
D gene: -
clone size: few
J gene: TRBJ2-7
CDR3 DNA: TGTGCCAGCAGCCCGAGCGATCAGGTCTTAGTTAGCGAGCAGTACTTC
CDR3 protein: CASSPSDQVLVSEQYF

V gene: TRBV6-5
D gene: -
clone size: many
J gene: TRBJ2-1
CDR3 DNA: TGTGCCAGCAGCCTCTCACCCCGGGACAAGCAGTTCTTC
CDR3 protein: CASSLSPRDKQFF

V gene: TRBV6-5
D gene: TRBD1
clone size: many
J gene: TRBJ1-1
CDR3 DNA: TGTGCCAGCAGCCTCCGGGACAGGGGGCGAACTTTCTTT
CDR3 protein: CASSLRDRGRTFF

V gene: TRBV25-1
D gene: TRBD1
clone size: medium-sized
J gene: TRBJ2-2
CDR3 DNA: TGTGCCAGCAGTGACCGGGACAGGGACACCGGGGAGCTGTTTTTT
CDR3 protein: CASSDRDRDTGELFF

V gene: TRBV7-3
D gene: -
clone size: few
J gene: TRBJ2-2
CDR3 DNA: TGTGCCAGCAGTTTACTCGCCTCGAACACCGGGGAGCTGTTTTTT
CDR3 protein: CASSLLASNTGELFF

V gene: TRBV2
D gene: TRBD1
clone size: -
J gene: TRBJ1-2
CDR3 DNA: TGTGCCAGCAGTGGGGGACAGGGGGCGAGCTATGGCTACACCTTC
CDR3 protein: CASSGGQGASYGYTF

V gene: TRBV12-3/TRBV12-4
D gene: -
clone size: many
J gene: TRBJ2-7
CDR3 DNA: TGTGCCAGCAGCTGGGACACCCCCATGAGGGAGCAGTACTTC
CDR3 protein: CASSWDTPMREQYF

V gene: TRBV7-8
D gene: -
clone size: many
J gene: TRBJ2-7
CDR3 DNA: TGTGCCAGCAGCCTCGGGGGCCCGAGCTACGAGCAGTACTTC
CDR3 protein: CASSLGGPSYEQYF

V gene: TRBV5-1
D gene: TRBD2
clone size: -
J gene: TRBJ2-7
CDR3 DNA: TGCGCCAGCAGCCCTCGTGGCGGGAGGGCCCCGGATAATTACGAGCAGTACTTC
CDR3 protein: CASSPRGGRAPDNYEQYF

V gene: TRBV3-1
D gene: TRBD1
clone size: few
J gene: TRBJ1-3
CDR3 DNA: TGTGCCAGCAGCCGGGACAGGGGCGCGAGCGTGTATTTT
CDR3 protein: CASSRDRGASVYF

V gene: TRBV7-3
D gene: -
clone size: -
J gene: TRBJ1-2
CDR3 DNA: TGTGCCAACAGCTTCCTAGGGGCCGGCTATGGCTACACCTTC
CDR3 protein: CANSFLGAGYGYTF

V gene: TRBV27
D gene: -
clone size: many
J gene: TRBJ2-5
CDR3 DNA: TGTGCCAGCAGCCCTGAACTGGGGGGGCTAAGGCGAGAGACCCAGTACTTC
CDR3 protein: CASSPELGGLRRETQYF

V gene: TRBV6-6
D gene: TRBD1
clone size: many
J gene: TRBJ2-5
CDR3 DNA: TGTGCCAGCAGTGAGTCCGGGACAGGGGGCGAGACCCAGTACTTC
CDR3 protein: CASSESGTGGETQYF

V gene: TRBV15
D gene: TRBD2
clone size: few
J gene: TRBJ2-5
CDR3 DNA: TGTGCCACCAGCAGAGTACCACCGGGGCTAGCGGGAGGATGGGGCGAGACCCAGTACTTC
CDR3 protein: CATSRVPPGLAGGWGETQYF

V gene: TRBV12-3/TRBV12-4
D gene: -
clone size: few
J gene: TRBJ2-5
CDR3 DNA: TGTGCCAGCAGTCTAGCGTTAAAAGAGACCCAGTACTTC
CDR3 protein: CASSLALKETQYF

V gene: TRBV10-3
D gene: -
clone size: -
J gene: TRBJ1-6
CDR3 DNA: TGTGCCATCAGTGAGCCAGGACTGCCACCCCTCCACTTT
CDR3 protein: CAISEPGLPPLHF

V gene: TRBV19
D gene: TRBD1
clone size: many
J gene: TRBJ1-5
CDR3 DNA: TGTGCCAGTAGTATACCGGACAGGGGGAGCAATCAGCCCCAGCATTTT
CDR3 protein: CASSIPDRGSNQPQHF

V gene: TRBV14
D gene: TRBD2
clone size: many
J gene: TRBJ2-7
CDR3 DNA: TGTGCCAGCAGCCAAGACGCAAGCCTAGCGGCACATGACGAGCAGTACTTC
CDR3 protein: CASSQDASLAAHDEQYF

V gene: TRBV30
D gene: -
clone size: few
J gene: TRBJ2-7
CDR3 DNA: TGTGCCTTTTCGGACTACTACGAGCAGTACTTC
CDR3 protein: CAFSDYYEQYF

V gene: TRBV6-1
D gene: -
clone size: -
J gene: TRBJ1-6
CDR3 DNA: TGTGCCAGCAGTGAGGGATCACCCCTCCACTTT
CDR3 protein: CASSEGSPLHF

V gene: TRBV6-5
D gene: TRBD2
clone size: few
J gene: TRBJ2-7
CDR3 DNA: TGTGCCAGCAGCCAGGGGACTAGCGGGGCCTACGAGCAGTACTTC
CDR3 protein: CASSQGTSGAYEQYF

V gene: TRBV18
D gene: -
clone size: -
J gene: TRBJ1-2
CDR3 DNA: TGTGCCAGCTCTGGGGACACCAACTATGGCTACACCTTC
CDR3 protein: CASSGDTNYGYTF

V gene: TRBV20-1
D gene: TRBD2
clone size: many
J gene: TRBJ2-7
CDR3 DNA: TGCAGTGCTAGAACCGGAGCGGGGGACGAGCAGTACTTC
CDR3 protein: CSARTGAGDEQYF

V gene: TRBV20-1
D gene: TRBD2
clone size: few
J gene: TRBJ2-3
CDR3 DNA: TGCAGTGCTGGGGGAACTAGCGGGGGAGGAGATACGCAGTATTTT
CDR3 protein: CSAGGTSGGGDTQYF

V gene: TRBV5-1
D gene: -
clone size: many
J gene: TRBJ2-3
CDR3 DNA: TGCGCCAGCAGCTTGTCTCCTGGGAGAGATACGCAGTATTTT
CDR3 protein: CASSLSPGRDTQYF

V gene: TRBV2
D gene: -
clone size: -
J gene: TRBJ1-2
CDR3 DNA: TGTGCCAGCAGTGATAACAAAAACTATGGCTACACCTTC
CDR3 protein: CASSDNKNYGYTF

V gene: TRBV29-1
D gene: TRBD1
clone size: few
J gene: TRBJ2-1
CDR3 DNA: TGCAGCGCTGTAGGGACAGGGGCTTCAAATGAGCAGTTCTTC
CDR3 protein: CSAVGTGASNEQFF

V gene: TRBV7-9
D gene: -
clone size: many
J gene: TRBJ2-1
CDR3 DNA: TGTGCCAGCACAATCCTATGGGGGTCGGATATCTGGCAGTTCTTC
CDR3 protein: CASTILWGSDIWQFF

V gene: TRBV14
D gene: -
clone size: many
J gene: TRBJ2-3
CDR3 DNA: TGTGCCAGCAGCACCACGGGCCCACCAAATACGCAGTATTTT
CDR3 protein: CASSTTGPPNTQYF

V gene: TRBV10-3
D gene: TRBD2
clone size: -
J gene: TRBJ2-7
CDR3 DNA: TGTGCCATCAGTGAGTCAGCGGGGGCCTACGAGCAGTACTTC
CDR3 protein: CAISESAGAYEQYF

V gene: TRBV28
D gene: -
clone size: -
J gene: TRBJ1-5
CDR3 DNA: TGTGCCAGCAGTCTAATCGATAGCAATCAGCCCCAGCATTTT
CDR3 protein: CASSLIDSNQPQHF

V gene: TRBV20-1
D gene: -
clone size: many
J gene: TRBJ2-7
CDR3 DNA: TGCAGTGTTAGCCGGCCACCAGGCGAGCAGTACTTC
CDR3 protein: CSVSRPPGEQYF

V gene: TRBV6-1
D gene: -
clone size: many
J gene: TRBJ2-1
CDR3 DNA: TGTGCCAGCAGTCCCACAATCGGCTCCTACAATGAGCAGTTCTTC
CDR3 protein: CASSPTIGSYNEQFF

V gene: TRBV6-6
D gene: TRBD1
clone size: -
J gene: TRBJ2-7
CDR3 DNA: TGTGCCAGCATTCCGACAGGGGGACGATCCTACGAGCAGTACTTC
CDR3 protein: CASIPTGGRSYEQYF

V gene: TRBV7-6
D gene: -
clone size: many
J gene: TRBJ2-1
CDR3 DNA: TGTGCCAGCAGGTCTACTATCCATGAGCAGTTCTTC
CDR3 protein: CASRSTIHEQFF

V gene: TRBV3-1
D gene: -
clone size: -
J gene: TRBJ1-2
CDR3 DNA: TGTGCCAGATCAACAGGGAGGAATGGCTACACCTTC
CDR3 protein: CARSTGRNGYTF

V gene: TRBV9
D gene: TRBD2
clone size: few
J gene: TRBJ2-3
CDR3 DNA: TGTGCCAGCAGCCCCATACTAGGACTAGGTGCTGATACGCAGTATTTT
CDR3 protein: CASSPILGLGADTQYF

V gene: TRBV4-2
D gene: -
clone size: few
J gene: TRBJ2-7
CDR3 DNA: TGTGCCAGCAGCCAGGGGACTGGGACCGACTACGAGCAGTACTTC
CDR3 protein: CASSQGTGTDYEQYF

V gene: TRBV11-2
D gene: TRBD2
clone size: -
J gene: TRBJ2-1
CDR3 DNA: TGTGTCAGCAGCTTTAGGACGGGGGGGTCCAATGAGCAGTTCTTC
CDR3 protein: CVSSFRTGGSNEQFF

V gene: TRBV11-2
D gene: -
clone size: -
J gene: TRBJ2-5
CDR3 DNA: TGTGCCAGCAGCTTACACGAGACCCGGTACTTC
CDR3 protein: CASSLHETRYF

V gene: TRBV30
D gene: -
clone size: many
J gene: TRBJ2-2
CDR3 DNA: TGTGCCTGGAGTCCAACTAGTGGCCTAATAGCGGGGGAGCTGTTTTTT
CDR3 protein: CAWSPTSGLIAGELFF

V gene: TRBV12-3/TRBV12-4
D gene: TRBD2
clone size: many
J gene: TRBJ2-7
CDR3 DNA: TGTGCCAGCAGTCCTAGAGCGGGGATGCGAGGTCCCGAGCAGTACTTC
CDR3 protein: CASSPRAGMRGPEQYF

V gene: TRBV7-3
D gene: TRBD2
clone size: many
J gene: TRBJ2-1
CDR3 DNA: TGTGCCAGCAGCTTAATGCGGGGGGGCAATGAGCAGTTCTTC
CDR3 protein: CASSLMRGGNEQFF

V gene: TRBV7-9
D gene: -
clone size: -
J gene: TRBJ1-1
CDR3 DNA: TGTGCCAGCAGCTTAGTACCGGGGGCGGGCACTGAAGCTTTCTTT
CDR3 protein: CASSLVPGAGTEAFF

V gene: TRBV29-1
D gene: -
clone size: -
J gene: TRBJ1-4
CDR3 DNA: TGCAGCGTTTCCCCGCCGGGACAAGGTGAAAAACTGTTTTTT
CDR3 protein: CSVSPPGQGEKLFF

V gene: TRBV19
D gene: TRBD1
clone size: -
J gene: TRBJ1-5
CDR3 DNA: TGTGCCAGTAGTATCGACAGGGTAAACCAGCCCCAGCATTTT
CDR3 protein: CASSIDRVNQPQHF